This T cell receptor (beta chain) was captured in a study of T cell responses to AZD1222 COVID-19 vaccine. Measured with immunoSEQ multiplex PCR; TCRdb has only the in-frame clones, and not every one. Seen here are 120,000 to 150,000 clones, around 89% observed once, and the top ten hold approximately 4.5%. V was trimmed by 1 base and J by 2 bases, leaving 8 bases between them. CDR1 is KGHSH and CDR2 is LQKENI in the germline V gene. This CDR3 has 14 residues. This clone showed up just once. This specimen consisted of peripheral blood, obtained on day 0 of AZD1222 vaccination. This receptor was identified in an adult in good health. The J gene is TRBJ1-2, the V gene TRBV18; D is possibly TRBD1 (5 bases). CDR3 protein: CASSPRQTNYGYTF. The DNA of the CDR3 is TGTGCCAGCTCACCACGACAGACGAACTATGGCTACACCTTC.